This paragraph reports one T cell receptor (beta chain). The antigen remains undetermined. This specimen belongs to a study of cytomegalovirus exposure and HLA in healthy donors. Regarding the study as a whole: Researchers reported in a later analysis that a missense DCLRE1C variant was tied to TCR beta V- and J-gene trimming.

The PCR had 60 Vbeta and 13 Jbeta primers. Using immunoSEQ multiplex PCR, the repertoire was profiled, and TCRdb retains in-frame clones only, with some absent. Here the sample spans 100,000 to 150,000 clones, around 85% being singletons. The CDR3 consists of 16 residues. The V gene end was trimmed by 7 bases and the J gene end by 0 bases; junction bases not matched to a gene: 9. Germline V gene data show CDR1 as SGHVS and CDR2 as FQNEAQ. What was sequenced was PBMCs. This receptor was obtained from a boy between 10 and 17 years old in good health and CMV-seronegative. The chain carries TRBV7-8 and TRBJ2-3; 8 positions match TRBD2. The CDR3 DNA follows: TGTGCCAGCACCGGTGGTAGCGGGGACAGCACAGATACGCAGTATTTT. Amino acid sequence: CASTGGSGDSTDTQYF.